This entry lists 19 T cell receptor beta chains sequenced from one sample in a study of blood T cell repertoires in COVID-19. Using immunoSEQ multiplex PCR, the repertoire was profiled, and TCRdb retains in-frame clones only, with some absent. Of approximately 240,000 clones listed, roughly 87% are singletons. The specimen was peripheral blood. The receptor set was obtained from a young woman who had recovered from COVID-19.

This clone was seen more than once but under ten times. The chain has TRBV21-1 and TRBJ2-7; no check of the table's D call, TRBD1, against the DNA was made. TRBV21-1 is a pseudogene segment. The CDR3 consists of 15 residues. The CDR3 reads CASSKLDDREYEQYF. CDR3 in DNA: TGTGCCAGCAGCAAACTCGACGACAGGGAGTACGAGCAGTACTTC.

V gene TRBV4-1 combines with J gene TRBJ2-7, with a tentative D call TRBD2 (6 bases). The V end lost 1 base, the J end lost 4 bases, and 14 bases lay between the germline ends. The CDR3 sequence is 15 residues long. The germline V gene has CDR1 MGHRA and CDR2 YSYEKL. The CDR3, as DNA: TGCGCCAGCAGCCAAGGGTCCGGGAGCCGATACGAGCAGTACTTC. It is translated as CASSQGSGSRYEQYF.

This clone was recorded once. This chain uses TRBV3-1 (or the pseudogene TRBV3-2) with TRBJ1-5, with D possibly being TRBD1 (5 bases). Germline CDR1 is LGHDT and CDR2 is YNNKEL (reference sequence). There are 15 residues in the CDR3. V was cut by 6 bases and J by 6 bases, with 18 bases left in between. In nucleotides, the CDR3 is TGTGCCAGCAGTAGTTCTCAGGGTTTCGTTCAGCCCCAGCATTTT. As protein: CASSSSQGFVQPQHF.

V and J are TRBV11-1 and TRBJ1-1; 7 bases agree with TRBD1. The length of the CDR3 is 15 residues. Germline V gene sequence: CDR1 SGHAT, CDR2 FQDESV (reference sequence). V was clipped by 1 base and J by 3 bases; unmatched bases: 5. The CDR3: CASSLDRGVDTEAFF. In nucleotides, the CDR3 is TGTGCCAGCAGCTTAGACAGGGGAGTCGACACTGAAGCTTTCTTT.

This rearrangement joins TRBV11-3 to TRBJ2-1; D is perhaps TRBD1 (6 bases). Trimming took 5 bases from V and 5 from J, leaving 13 bases between them. The CDR3 runs 14 residues. Germline assignment: CDR1 SGHNT and CDR2 YENEEA. CDR3 nucleotide sequence: TGTGCCAGCAGCATATACGGGACACACAATGAGCAGTTCTTC. Its protein product is CASSIYGTHNEQFF.

The J gene is TRBJ2-1, the V gene TRBV28, with 7 positions matching TRBD1. The CDR3 is made up of 14 amino acids. Germline-derived CDR1 and CDR2 are MDHEN and SYDVKM. V was clipped by 8 bases and J by 0 bases; unmatched bases: 4. Written as DNA, the CDR3 is TGTGCCAGCGCCCGGGACAGCTCCTACAATGAGCAGTTCTTC. It translates to CASARDSSYNEQFF.

V usage is TRBV7-9 and J usage is TRBJ2-3; D not certain. The CDR3 runs to 12 residues. Germline CDR1 is SEHNR and CDR2 is FQNEAQ (reference sequence). Trimming stripped 5 bases from V and 5 bases from J, with 8 bases between. CDR3 loop: CASSARVDTQYF. CDR3 DNA sequence: TGTGCCAGCAGCGCTAGAGTAGATACGCAGTATTTT.

The V and J genes are TRBV2 and TRBJ1-5; TRBD1 agrees at 9 bases. After removal of 9 bases from V and 6 bases from J, the junction contained 12 bases not matched to a gene. The germline V gene has CDR1 SNHLY and CDR2 FYNNEI. The CDR3 has 15 residues. CDR3 sequence: CASSKSVQGAQPQHF. Here the CDR3 DNA reads TGTGCCAGTTCCAAGTCAGTACAGGGGGCTCAGCCCCAGCATTTT.

V is TRBV13 and J is TRBJ2-1, with a possible D match to TRBD1 (6 bases). This CDR3 comprises 16 residues. CDR1 PRHDT and CDR2 FYEKMQ come from the germline V gene (reference sequence). The ends were cut back, 0 bases at V and 6 bases at J, with 15 bases in the middle. The CDR3 DNA is TGTGCCAGCAGCTTAGGCTCGTGGGGGCGGCCCAATGAGCAGTTCTTC. Translation gives CASSLGSWGRPNEQFF.

The rearrangement uses TRBV7-9 and TRBJ1-1; no clear D. Trimming pared 5 bases from V and 1 base from J, leaving 11 bases between. There are 14 residues in the CDR3. Germline CDR1 reads SEHNR; CDR2 reads FQNEAQ (reference sequence). The chain's CDR3 is CASSVRERNTEAFF. The CDR3, as DNA: TGTGCCAGCAGCGTCCGGGAGAGGAACACTGAAGCTTTCTTT. The variable domain in full, completed from reference TRBV7-9 and TRBJ1-1, reads DTGVSQNPRHKITKRGQNVTFRCDPISEHNRLYWYRQTLGQGPEFLTYFQNEAQLEKSRLLSDRFSAERPKGSFSTLEIQRTEQGDSAMYLCASSVRERNTEAFFGQGTRLTVV.

This chain joins TRBV29-1 and TRBJ1-3; tentative D call: TRBD1 (5 bases). The CDR3 is 14 residues long. Per the germline V gene, CDR1 is SQVTM and CDR2 is ANQGSEA. Trimming took off 7 bases at V and 2 bases at J, with 15 bases between the two ends. DNA for the CDR3: TGCAGCGCACAGCAGGGCTCCACTGGAAACACCATATATTTT. Protein: CSAQQGSTGNTIYF.

V and J are TRBV30 and TRBJ2-7; 7 bases map to TRBD1. The CDR3 spans 12 residues. The germline V gene encodes CDR1 GTSNPN and CDR2 SVGIG (reference sequence). With V trimmed by 3 bases and J by 6 bases, 5 bases remained unmatched. The CDR3: CAWSRDRPEQYF. The CDR3 DNA sequence: TGTGCCTGGAGCCGGGACAGACCCGAGCAGTACTTC.

J is TRBJ1-2 and V is TRBV30; 7 nucleotides agree with TRBD1. Germline lookup yields CDR1 GTSNPN and CDR2 SVGIG (reference sequence). V lost 4 bases and J lost 8; bases outside the gene matches: 10. This CDR3 is built from 13 residues. CDR3: CAWTDRVVGGYTF. The CDR3 nucleotides read TGTGCCTGGACCGACAGGGTAGTAGGGGGCTACACCTTC.

This clone was picked up one time. The J gene is TRBJ1-5, the V gene TRBV6-2 or TRBV6-3, with 7 nucleotides matching TRBD1. Germline CDR1 and CDR2: MNHEY and SVGEGT. The V segment lost 4 bases and the J segment 3 bases; nucleotides outside the gene matches: 3. The CDR3 totals 14 residues. CDR3 region: CASSLGQPNQPQHF. The CDR3 DNA reads TGTGCCAGCAGTTTGGGACAGCCCAATCAGCCCCAGCATTTT.

CDR3 protein: CASSTTLEILGYTF. CDR3 sequence (DNA): TGTGCCAGCAGTACCACCCTAGAAATACTTGGCTACACCTTC. The V and J genes are TRBV6-2 or TRBV6-3 and TRBJ1-2; D is unresolved. The CDR3 runs to 14 residues. V lost 5 bases, J lost 7 bases, and 17 bases lay in between. The germline V gene encodes CDR1 MNHEY and CDR2 SVGEGT.

This rearrangement joins TRBV20-1 to TRBJ1-2, with no clear D. The CDR3 is 11 amino acids. Germline lookup yields CDR1 DFQATT and CDR2 SNEGSKA (reference sequence). V lost 7 bases and J lost 3, with 9 bases in between. The CDR3 loop reads CSVHRDYGYTF. CDR3 nucleotides: TGCAGTGTTCATCGGGACTATGGCTACACCTTC.

In this sample, this clone turned up once. The chain recombines TRBV19 with TRBJ2-1; the match to TRBD2 covers 8 bases. The CDR3 is 15 amino acids. The germline V gene encodes CDR1 LNHDA and CDR2 SQIVND (reference sequence). Trimming took 5 bases from V and 3 from J; bases not matched to a gene: 6. CDR3 sequence: CASSATSGVYNEQFF. CDR3 nucleotide sequence: TGTGCCAGTAGTGCCACTAGCGGAGTCTACAATGAGCAGTTCTTC.

The V gene is TRBV11-2, the J gene TRBJ2-7, with unresolved D. V was clipped by 3 bases and J by 4 bases, with 7 bases between them. Per the germline V gene, CDR1 is SGHAT and CDR2 is FQNNGV. The CDR3 contains 12 residues. The CDR3 loop is CASSLSRYEQYF. CDR3 DNA sequence: TGTGCCAGCAGCTTGAGCCGATACGAGCAGTACTTC.

This clone was seen a handful of times. J is TRBJ1-1 and V is TRBV11-2, with TRBD1 identical over 8 bases. The CDR3 spans 12 residues. CDR1 and CDR2 (germline): SGHAT, FQNNGV. Trimming at V came to 5 bases and at J to 11 bases, leaving 7 bases not matched to a gene. This CDR3 reads CASSKTGAQAFF. The CDR3 DNA reads as TGTGCCAGCAGCAAGACAGGGGCGCAGGCTTTCTTT.